This TCR beta chain appears in the sequencing data of a study of T cell responses to AZD1222 COVID-19 vaccine. General observations from the study: CD4 TCRs covered the whole spike, strongest at regions 160-218 and 743-854. Receipt of two AZD1222 doses was followed by a rise in Spike-specific TCR breadth and depth. Nearly half of unique spike-specific TCRs reportedly avoided B.1.351 and B.1.1.7 mutated regions.

Comment on this clone: Its specificity is not known.

In germline, CDR1 is SNHLY, CDR2 FYNNEI. The germline V and J ends were trimmed by 6 bases and 1 base, with 13 bases remaining between them. The CDR3 is made up of 14 amino acids. Here immunoSEQ multiplex PCR was the method, and the copy in TCRdb shows in-frame clones only, minus some. This table holds around 150,000 clones. The sample taken for sequencing was peripheral blood. This chain uses TRBV2 with TRBJ2-7, with D hard to call. The sequence derives from an adult in good health. In DNA form, the CDR3 reads TGTGCCAGCAGCCGAACTGGGGTTTCCTACGAGCAGTACTTC. Its protein is CASSRTGVSYEQYF. Complete variable domain (other parts from reference TRBV2 and TRBJ2-7): EPEVTQTPSHQVTQMGQEVILRCVPISNHLYFYWYRQILGQKVEFLVSFYNNEISEKSEIFDDQFSVERPDGSNFTLKIRSTKLEDSAMYFCASSRTGVSYEQYFGPGTRLTVT.